This T cell receptor (beta chain) derives from a study of cytomegalovirus exposure and HLA in healthy donors. At the level of the study: In an earlier analysis, approximately 120 million unique TCR beta sequences were found from some 180 million T cells.

Findings of the study overall: Rates of TCR association differed by HLA locus in a later analysis, with DRB1 highest and HLA-C lowest. TCR beta chains numbering some 160 were designated cytomegalovirus-associated.

The CDR3 has 14 residues. With 4 bases clipped from V and 2 bases from J, the junction kept 5 bases outside the gene matches. The germline CDR1 and CDR2 sequences are SGHNT and YYREEE (reference sequence). The PCR contained 60 Vbeta and 13 Jbeta primers. In the original workflow: There were around 77 million unique TCR beta chains by a later count, and about 11 million of them were shared. Sequencing used immunoSEQ multiplex PCR; TCRdb keeps in-frame clones, though not all of them. The V and J calls and clone size are taken from that table; D and trimming were inferred from the DNA. The sample comprises around 140,000 clones, just under 85% of which are singletons, and over 9.5% rests with the top ten. On this clone itself: Its antigen remains unknown.

The clonotype was recovered from a woman aged 55 to 70 in good health and CMV-seropositive. Sequences were obtained from PBMCs. The genes are TRBV5-4 and TRBJ2-7, with TRBD2 matching 8 bases. The chain's CDR3 is CASSLIAGTYEQYF. In nucleotides, the CDR3 is TGTGCCAGCAGCCTCATAGCGGGGACCTACGAGCAGTACTTC.